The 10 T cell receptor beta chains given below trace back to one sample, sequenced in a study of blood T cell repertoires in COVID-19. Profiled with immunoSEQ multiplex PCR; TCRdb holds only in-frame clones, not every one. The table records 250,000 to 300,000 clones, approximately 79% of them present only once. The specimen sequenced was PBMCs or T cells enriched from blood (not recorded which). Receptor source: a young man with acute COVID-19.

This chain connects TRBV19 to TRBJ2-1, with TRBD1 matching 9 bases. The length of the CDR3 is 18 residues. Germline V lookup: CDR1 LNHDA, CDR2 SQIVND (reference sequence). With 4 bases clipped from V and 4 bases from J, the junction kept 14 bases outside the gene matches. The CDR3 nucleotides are TGTGCCAGTAGTACCCCACTGGACAGGGGAGTTTTGTACAATGAGCAGTTCTTC. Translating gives CASSTPLDRGVLYNEQFF.

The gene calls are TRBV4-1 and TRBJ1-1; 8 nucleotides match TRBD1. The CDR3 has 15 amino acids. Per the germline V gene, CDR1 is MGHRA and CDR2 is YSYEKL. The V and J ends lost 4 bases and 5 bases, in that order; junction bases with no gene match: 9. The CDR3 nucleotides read TGCGCCAGCAGCCCTTCCACAGGGGGACATACTGAAGCTTTCTTT. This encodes CASSPSTGGHTEAFF.

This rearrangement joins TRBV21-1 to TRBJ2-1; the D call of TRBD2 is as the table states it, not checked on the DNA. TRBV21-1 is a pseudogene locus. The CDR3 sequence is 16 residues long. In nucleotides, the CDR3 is TGTGCCAGCAGCGCCAAACTAGCGGGAGCCTACAATGAGCAGTTCTTC. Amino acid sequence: CASSAKLAGAYNEQFF.

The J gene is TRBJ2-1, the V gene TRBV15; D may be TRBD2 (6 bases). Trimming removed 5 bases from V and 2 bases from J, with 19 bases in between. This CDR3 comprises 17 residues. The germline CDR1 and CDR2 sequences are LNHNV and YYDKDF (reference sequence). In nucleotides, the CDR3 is TGTGCCACCAGCCGGGGGTCCCTCGGAGGTCCCTACAATGAGCAGTTCTTC. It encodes CATSRGSLGGPYNEQFF.

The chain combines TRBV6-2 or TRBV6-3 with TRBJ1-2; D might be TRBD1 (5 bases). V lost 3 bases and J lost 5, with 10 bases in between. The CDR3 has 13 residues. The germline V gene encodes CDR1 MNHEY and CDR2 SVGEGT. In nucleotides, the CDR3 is TGTGCCAGCAGTTATGGGGCGGGATATGGCTACACCTTC. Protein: CASSYGAGYGYTF.

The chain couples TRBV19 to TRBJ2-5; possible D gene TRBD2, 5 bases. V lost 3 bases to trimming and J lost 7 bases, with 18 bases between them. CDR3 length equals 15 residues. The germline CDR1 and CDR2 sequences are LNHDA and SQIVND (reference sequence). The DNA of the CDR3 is TGTGCCAGTAGTATCGCGGGTCTCGGGCATGGGACCCAGTACTTC. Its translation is CASSIAGLGHGTQYF. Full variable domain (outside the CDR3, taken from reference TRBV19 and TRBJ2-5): DGGITQSPKYLFRKEGQNVTLSCEQNLNHDAMYWYRQDPGQGLRLIYYSQIVNDFQKGDIAEGYSVSREKKESFPLTVTSAQKNPTAFYLCASSIAGLGHGTQYFGPGTRLLVL.

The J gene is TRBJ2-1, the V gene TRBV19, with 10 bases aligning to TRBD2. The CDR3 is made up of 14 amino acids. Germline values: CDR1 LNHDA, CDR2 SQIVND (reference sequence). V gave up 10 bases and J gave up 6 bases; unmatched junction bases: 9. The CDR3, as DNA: TGTGCCACTAAGAGCGGGGGGGCGGTCAATGAGCAGTTCTTC. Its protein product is CATKSGGAVNEQFF.

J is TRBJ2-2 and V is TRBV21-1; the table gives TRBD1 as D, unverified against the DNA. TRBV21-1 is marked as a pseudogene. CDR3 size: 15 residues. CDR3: CASKTKGDHTGELFF. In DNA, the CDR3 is TGTGCCAGCAAGACAAAGGGGGACCACACCGGGGAGCTGTTTTTT.

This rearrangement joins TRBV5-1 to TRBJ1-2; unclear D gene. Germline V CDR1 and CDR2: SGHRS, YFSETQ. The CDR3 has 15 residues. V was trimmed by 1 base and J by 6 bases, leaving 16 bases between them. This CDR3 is CASSLRGMGMDGYTF. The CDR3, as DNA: TGCGCCAGCAGCTTGCGGGGTATGGGGATGGATGGCTACACCTTC.

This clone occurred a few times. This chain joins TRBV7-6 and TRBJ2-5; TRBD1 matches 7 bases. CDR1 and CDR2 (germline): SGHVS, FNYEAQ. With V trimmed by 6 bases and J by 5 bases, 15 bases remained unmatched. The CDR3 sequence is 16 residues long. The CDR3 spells CASSYLRVGGWETQYF. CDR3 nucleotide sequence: TGTGCCAGCAGTTACCTAAGGGTAGGGGGCTGGGAGACCCAGTACTTC.